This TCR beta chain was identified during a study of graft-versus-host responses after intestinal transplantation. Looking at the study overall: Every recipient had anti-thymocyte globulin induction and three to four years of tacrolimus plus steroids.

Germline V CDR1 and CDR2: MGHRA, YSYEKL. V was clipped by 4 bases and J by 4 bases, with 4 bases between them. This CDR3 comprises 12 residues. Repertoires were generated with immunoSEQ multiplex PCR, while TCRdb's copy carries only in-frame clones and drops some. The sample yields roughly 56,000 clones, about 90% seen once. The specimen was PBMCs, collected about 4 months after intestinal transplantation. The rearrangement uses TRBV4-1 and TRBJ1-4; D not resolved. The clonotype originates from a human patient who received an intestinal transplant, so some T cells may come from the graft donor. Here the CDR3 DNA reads TGCGCCAGCAGCCGGAATAATGAAAAACTGTTTTTT. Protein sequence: CASSRNNEKLFF.